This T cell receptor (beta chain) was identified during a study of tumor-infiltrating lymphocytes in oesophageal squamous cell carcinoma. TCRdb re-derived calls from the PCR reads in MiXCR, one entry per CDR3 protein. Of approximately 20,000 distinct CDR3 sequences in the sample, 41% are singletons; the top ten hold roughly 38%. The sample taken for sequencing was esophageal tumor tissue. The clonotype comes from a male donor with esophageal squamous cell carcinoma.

CDR3 in amino acids: CASKTGLEETQYF. The CDR3, as DNA: TGTGCCAGCAAGACCGGACTGGAAGAGACCCAGTACTTC. The chain combines TRBV12-3 or TRBV12-4 with TRBJ2-5, with D tentatively TRBD2 (5 bases). CDR3 size: 13 residues. V lost 7 bases, J lost 3 bases, and 12 bases lay in between.